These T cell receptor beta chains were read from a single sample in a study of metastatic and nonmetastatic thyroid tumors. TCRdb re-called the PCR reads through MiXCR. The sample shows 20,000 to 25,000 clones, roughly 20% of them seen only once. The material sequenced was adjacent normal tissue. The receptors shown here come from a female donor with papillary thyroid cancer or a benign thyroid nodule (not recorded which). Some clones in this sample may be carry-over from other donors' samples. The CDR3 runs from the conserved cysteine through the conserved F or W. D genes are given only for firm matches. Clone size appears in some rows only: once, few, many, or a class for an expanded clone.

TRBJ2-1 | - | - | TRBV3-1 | TGTGCCAGCAGCCAAGACAGGGGACCCTACTGTCAGTTCTTC | CASSQDRGPYCQFF
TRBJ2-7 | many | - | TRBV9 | TGTGCCAGCAGCGTAGTTGGGGAGGCCGGATACTACGAGCAGTACTTC | CASSVVGEAGYYEQYF
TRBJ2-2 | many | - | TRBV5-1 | TGCGCCAGCAGCTTGTCAGGTGACACCGGGGAGCTGTTTTTT | CASSLSGDTGELFF
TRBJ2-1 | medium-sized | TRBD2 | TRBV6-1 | TGTGCCAGCAAGCGGGAGATGGAGCAGTTCTTC | CASKREMEQFF
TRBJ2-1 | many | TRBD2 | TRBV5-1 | TGCGCCAGCAGACCCACGACTAGCAGAAGCAATGAGCAGTTCTTC | CASRPTTSRSNEQFF
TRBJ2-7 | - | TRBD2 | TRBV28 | TGTGCCAGCAGTCGGGGACTAGCGGGGGCTTACGATCAGTACTTC | CASSRGLAGAYDQYF
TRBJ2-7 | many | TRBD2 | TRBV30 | TGTGCCTGGAGTCGGGGGGGAGGGTACGAGCAGTACTTC | CAWSRGGGYEQYF
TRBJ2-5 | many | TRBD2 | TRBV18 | TGTGCCAGCTCGCGGACTAGCGGGGGCCGCCAAGAGACCCAGTACTTC | CASSRTSGGRQETQYF
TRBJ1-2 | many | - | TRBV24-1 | TGTGCCACCAGTGATGGCCCTAAGGAAAGAACTAACTATGGCTACACCTTC | CATSDGPKERTNYGYTF
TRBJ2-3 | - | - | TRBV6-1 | TGTGCCAGCAGGTCCCCAGACGGTACACAGTATTTT | CASRSPDGTQYF
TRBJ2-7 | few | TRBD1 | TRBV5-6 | TGTGCCAGCAGCGGCGAACCGGGACAGCATTCCTACGAGCAGTACTTC | CASSGEPGQHSYEQYF
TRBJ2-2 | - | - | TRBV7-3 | TGTGCCAGCAGCTCAGAACCTGGGAGCGTGGCCGGGGAGCTGTTTTTT | CASSSEPGSVAGELFF